This T cell receptor (beta chain) was retrieved from a study of cytomegalovirus exposure and HLA in healthy donors. The germline V gene has CDR1 MNHEY and CDR2 SMNVEV (reference sequence). The V and J ends lost 10 bases and 0 bases, in that order; junction bases with no gene match: 10. This CDR3 is built from 15 residues. The primer mix had 60 Vbeta and 13 Jbeta primers. This table comes from immunoSEQ multiplex PCR, and its TCRdb copy is limited to in-frame clones, with some not included. The sample table sets out 150,000 to 200,000 clones. The chain couples TRBV27 to TRBJ2-7; 9 bases agree with TRBD2. Sequenced: PBMCs. The sequence was obtained from a man younger than 40 in good health and CMV-seronegative. The CDR3 region has the DNA TGTGCCATCCGATACCTAGCGGGAAGCTCCTACGAGCAGTACTTC. It codes for CAIRYLAGSSYEQYF.